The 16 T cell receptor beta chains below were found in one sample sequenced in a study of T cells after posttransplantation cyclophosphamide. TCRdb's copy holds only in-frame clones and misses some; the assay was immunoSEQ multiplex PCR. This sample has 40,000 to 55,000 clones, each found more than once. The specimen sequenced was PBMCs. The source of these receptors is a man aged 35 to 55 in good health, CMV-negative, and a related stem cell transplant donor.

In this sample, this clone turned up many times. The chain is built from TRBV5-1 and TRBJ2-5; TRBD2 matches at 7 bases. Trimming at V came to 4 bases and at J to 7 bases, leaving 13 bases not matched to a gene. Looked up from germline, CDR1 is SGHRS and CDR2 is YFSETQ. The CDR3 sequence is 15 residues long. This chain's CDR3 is CASSPRPASGATQYF. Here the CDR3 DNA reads TGCGCCAGCAGCCCCCGGCCGGCCAGCGGGGCGACCCAGTACTTC. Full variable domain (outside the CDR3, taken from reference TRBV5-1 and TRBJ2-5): KAGVTQTPRYLIKTRGQQVTLSCSPISGHRSVSWYQQTPGQGLQFLFEYFSETQRNKGNFPGRFSGRQFSNSRSEMNVSTLELGDSALYLCASSPRPASGATQYFGPGTRLLVL.

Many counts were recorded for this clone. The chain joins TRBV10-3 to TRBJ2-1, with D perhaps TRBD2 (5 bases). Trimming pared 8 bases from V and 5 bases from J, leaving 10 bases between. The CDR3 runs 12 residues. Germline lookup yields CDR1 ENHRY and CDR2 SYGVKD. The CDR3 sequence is CAIRGSNNEQFF. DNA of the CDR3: TGTGCCATCCGGGGATCAAACAATGAGCAGTTCTTC.

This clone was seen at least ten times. This chain's CDR3 is CASSFQGNPYEQYF. CDR3 in DNA: TGTGCCAGTAGTTTCCAGGGGAACCCCTACGAGCAGTACTTC. The rearrangement uses TRBV19 and TRBJ2-7; perhaps TRBD1 as D (6 bases). The length of the CDR3 is 14 residues. V was cut by 5 bases and J by 2 bases, with 13 bases left in between. Germline V lookup: CDR1 LNHDA, CDR2 SQIVND (reference sequence).

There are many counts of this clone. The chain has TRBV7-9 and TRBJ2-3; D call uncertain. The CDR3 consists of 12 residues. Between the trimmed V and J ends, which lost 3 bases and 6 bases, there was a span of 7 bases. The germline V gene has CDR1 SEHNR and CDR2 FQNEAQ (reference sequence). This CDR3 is CASSFVTDTQYF. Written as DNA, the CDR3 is TGTGCCAGCAGCTTCGTGACTGATACGCAGTATTTT.

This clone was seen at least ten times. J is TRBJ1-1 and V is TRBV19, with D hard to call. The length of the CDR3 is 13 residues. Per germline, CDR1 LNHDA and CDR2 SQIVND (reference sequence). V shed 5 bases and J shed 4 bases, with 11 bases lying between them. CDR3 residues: CASSSFLGTEAFF. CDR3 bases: TGTGCCAGTAGTTCTTTTCTCGGCACTGAAGCTTTCTTT.

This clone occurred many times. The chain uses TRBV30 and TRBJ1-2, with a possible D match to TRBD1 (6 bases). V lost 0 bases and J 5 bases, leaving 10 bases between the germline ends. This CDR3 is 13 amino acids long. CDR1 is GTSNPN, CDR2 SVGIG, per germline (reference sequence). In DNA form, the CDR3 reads TGTGCCTGGAGTGTGGGGGCCTGGTATGGCTACACCTTC. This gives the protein CAWSVGAWYGYTF. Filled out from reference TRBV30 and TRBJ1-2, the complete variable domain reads SQTIHQWPATLVQPVGSPLSLECTVEGTSNPNLYWYRQAAGRGLQLLFYSVGIGQISSEVPQNLSASRPQDRQFILSSKKLLLSDSGFYLCAWSVGAWYGYTFGSGTRLTVV.

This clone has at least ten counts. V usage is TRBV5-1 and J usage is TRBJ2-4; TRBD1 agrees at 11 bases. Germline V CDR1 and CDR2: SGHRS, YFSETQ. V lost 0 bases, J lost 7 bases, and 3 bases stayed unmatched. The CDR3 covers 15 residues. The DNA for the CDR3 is TGCGCCAGCAGCTTGGAAGGGGACAGGGGGAACATTCAGTACTTC. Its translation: CASSLEGDRGNIQYF.

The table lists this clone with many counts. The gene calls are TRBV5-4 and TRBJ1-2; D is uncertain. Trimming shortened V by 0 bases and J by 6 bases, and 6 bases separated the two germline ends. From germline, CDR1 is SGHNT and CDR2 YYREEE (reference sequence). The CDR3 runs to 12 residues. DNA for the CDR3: TGTGCCAGCAGCTTGGACGGGGATGGCTACACCTTC. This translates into CASSLDGDGYTF.

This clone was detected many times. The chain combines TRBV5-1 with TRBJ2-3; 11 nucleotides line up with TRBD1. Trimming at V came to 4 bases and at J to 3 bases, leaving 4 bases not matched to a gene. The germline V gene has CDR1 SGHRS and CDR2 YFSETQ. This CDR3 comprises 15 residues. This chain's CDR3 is CASSPGTGGTDTQYF. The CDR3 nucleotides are TGCGCCAGCAGCCCCGGGACAGGGGGGACAGATACGCAGTATTTT.

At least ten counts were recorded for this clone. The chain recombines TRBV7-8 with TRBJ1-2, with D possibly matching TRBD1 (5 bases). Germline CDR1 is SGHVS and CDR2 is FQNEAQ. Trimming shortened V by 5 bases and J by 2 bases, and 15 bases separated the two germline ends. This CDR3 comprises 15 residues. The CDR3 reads CASSRGQGVNYGYTF. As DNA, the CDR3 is TGTGCCAGCAGCCGTGGGCAGGGCGTCAACTATGGCTACACCTTC.

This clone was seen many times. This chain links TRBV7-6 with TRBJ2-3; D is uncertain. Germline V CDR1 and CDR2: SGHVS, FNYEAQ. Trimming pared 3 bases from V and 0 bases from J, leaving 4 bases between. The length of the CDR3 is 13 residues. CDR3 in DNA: TGTGCCAGCAGCTTGGGCAGCACAGATACGCAGTATTTT. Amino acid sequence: CASSLGSTDTQYF.

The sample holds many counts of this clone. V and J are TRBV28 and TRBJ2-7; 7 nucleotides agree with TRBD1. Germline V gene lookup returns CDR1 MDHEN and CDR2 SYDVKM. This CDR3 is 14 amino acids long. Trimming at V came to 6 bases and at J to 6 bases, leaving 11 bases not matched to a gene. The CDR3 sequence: CASSSGQVEAEQYF. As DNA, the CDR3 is TGTGCCAGCAGCTCTGGACAGGTAGAGGCCGAGCAGTACTTC.

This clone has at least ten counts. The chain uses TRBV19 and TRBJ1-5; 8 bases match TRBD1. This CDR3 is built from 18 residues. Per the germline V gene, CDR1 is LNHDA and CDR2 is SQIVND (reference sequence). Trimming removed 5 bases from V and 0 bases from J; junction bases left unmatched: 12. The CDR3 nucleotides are TGTGCCAGTAGTTACGACTACAGGGGGTACTATAGCAATCAGCCCCAGCATTTT. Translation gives CASSYDYRGYYSNQPQHF.

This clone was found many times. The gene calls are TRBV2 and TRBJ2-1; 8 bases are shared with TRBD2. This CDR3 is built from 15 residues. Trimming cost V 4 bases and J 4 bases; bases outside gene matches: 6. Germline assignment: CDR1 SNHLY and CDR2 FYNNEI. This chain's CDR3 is CASSASGGAYNEQFF. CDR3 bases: TGTGCCAGCAGTGCAAGCGGGGGAGCATACAATGAGCAGTTCTTC.

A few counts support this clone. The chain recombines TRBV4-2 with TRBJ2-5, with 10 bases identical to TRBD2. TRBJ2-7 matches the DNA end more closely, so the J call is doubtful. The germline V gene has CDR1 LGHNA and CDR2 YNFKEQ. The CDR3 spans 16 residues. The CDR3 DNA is TGTGCCAGCAGCCAAGAGCTAGCGGGAGCGAACTACGAGCAGTACTTC. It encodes CASSQELAGANYEQYF.

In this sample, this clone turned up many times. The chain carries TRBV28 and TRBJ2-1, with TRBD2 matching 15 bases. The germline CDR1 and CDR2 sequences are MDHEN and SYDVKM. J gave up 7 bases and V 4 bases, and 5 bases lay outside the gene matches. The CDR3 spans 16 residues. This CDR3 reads CASSSPGTSGRNEQFF. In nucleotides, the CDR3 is TGTGCCAGCAGTTCCCCCGGGACTAGCGGGAGGAATGAGCAGTTCTTC.